Each of the 16 T cell receptor beta chains below was sequenced from the same sample in a study of blood T cell repertoires in COVID-19. Clones were sequenced by immunoSEQ multiplex PCR, and TCRdb holds only the in-frame ones, with some missing. The table lists fewer than 200,000 clones, approximately 88% of them singletons. Sequencing was performed on peripheral blood. The receptors shown here come from a woman older than 75 with active or convalescent COVID-19.

This sequence joins TRBV27 and TRBJ1-3, with D tentatively TRBD1 (5 bases). Germline CDR1 and CDR2: MNHEY and SMNVEV (reference sequence). V lost 4 bases and J 3 bases, leaving 13 bases between the germline ends. This CDR3 is 15 amino acids long. The CDR3 nucleotides are TGTGCCAGCAGTTCCGGGGGATTCTATGGAAACACCATATATTTT. This codes for CASSSGGFYGNTIYF.

Concerning this clone: An end of the junction differs from the germline gene, which may be a read error. J is TRBJ2-3 and V is TRBV20-1; a possible D gene is TRBD1 (5 bases). From germline, CDR1 is DFQATT and CDR2 SNEGSKA (reference sequence). The CDR3 is 13 amino acids. The CDR3 bases are TGCAGCGCTAGTCAGGGTTACACAGATACGCAGTATTTT. Amino acid sequence: CSASQGYTDTQYF.

The chain carries TRBV11-2 and TRBJ2-7, with 9 positions matching TRBD1. In germline, CDR1 is SGHAT, CDR2 FQNNGV. The CDR3 runs 14 residues. The ends lost 5 bases at V and 2 bases at J; junction bases unmatched: 4. CDR3 loop: CASSTRQGAYEQYF. As DNA, the CDR3 is TGTGCCAGCAGCACGCGACAGGGGGCCTACGAGCAGTACTTC.

The V gene is TRBV7-9, the J gene TRBJ1-6, with unresolved D. CDR3 length: 14 residues. Per germline, CDR1 SEHNR and CDR2 FQNEAQ (reference sequence). V lost 7 bases and J 7 bases, leaving 14 bases between the germline ends. The CDR3 DNA sequence: TGTGCCAGCACCCAGCGTGAATCCAATTCACCCCTCCACTTT. It encodes CASTQRESNSPLHF.

The rearrangement joins TRBV6-5 to TRBJ1-5; D ambiguous. CDR3 size: 14 residues. Germline V gene lookup returns CDR1 MNHEY and CDR2 SVGAGI. Between the trimmed V and J ends, which lost 2 bases and 4 bases, there was a span of 9 bases. The CDR3 sequence is CASSYAKKNQPQHF. Here the CDR3 DNA reads TGTGCCAGCAGTTACGCGAAAAAGAATCAGCCCCAGCATTTT.

This clone came up once. The CDR3 DNA reads as TGCGCCAGCAGCTTGGAGGGGACATTGCTCAACTATGGCTACACCTTC. The encoded protein is CASSLEGTLLNYGYTF. The rearrangement joins TRBV5-1 to TRBJ1-2; D might be TRBD1 (6 bases). Trimming left V 0 bases short and J 2 bases short, with 14 bases between. The CDR3 spans 16 residues. Germline-derived CDR1 and CDR2 are SGHRS and YFSETQ.

As to this clone: The sample contains more than one DNA sequence encoding this CDR3. This chain connects TRBV30 to TRBJ1-6; 8 bases agree with TRBD1. V shed 0 bases, J shed 7 bases, and the junction held 2 bases outside the gene matches. The CDR3 length is 14 residues. The germline CDR1 and CDR2 sequences are GTSNPN and SVGIG (reference sequence). CDR3 DNA sequence: TGTGCCTGGAGTGTAGGACAGGGAAATTCACCCCTCCACTTT. As protein: CAWSVGQGNSPLHF.

J is TRBJ2-1 and V is TRBV4-1, with 8 bases fitting TRBD2. Per germline, CDR1 MGHRA and CDR2 YSYEKL. V was clipped by 1 base and J by 10 bases; unmatched bases: 21. The length of the CDR3 is 19 residues. As DNA, the CDR3 is TGCGCCAGCAGCCAAGGGGAGGAGTCCGCGGGGGGTGCGAGGAGCGAGCAGTTCTTC. It yields the protein CASSQGEESAGGARSEQFF.

V is TRBV9 and J is TRBJ2-1; 11 bases are shared with TRBD2. V lost 0 bases and J lost 4; bases outside the gene matches: 9. There are 18 residues in the CDR3. Germline V gene sequence: CDR1 SGDLS, CDR2 YYNGEE. CDR3 DNA sequence: TGTGCCAGCAGCGTAGCGATGTCTAGCGGGGGGCCATACAATGAGCAGTTCTTC. It translates to CASSVAMSSGGPYNEQFF.

CDR3 DNA sequence: TGCGCCAGCAGGGACACAGGGGTGCGTTTCCCCAGCTCCTACGAGCAGTACTTC. Translated, it gives CASRDTGVRFPSSYEQYF. V usage is TRBV23-1 and J usage is TRBJ2-7; TRBD1 matches at 7 bases. TRBV23-1 has ORF status, its function being uncertain. V lost 6 bases and J lost 0; bases outside the gene matches: 17. This CDR3 is built from 18 residues.

The V and J genes are TRBV4-2 and TRBJ2-5, with D perhaps TRBD2 (6 bases). This CDR3 region has 15 residues. Between the trimmed V and J ends, which lost 0 bases and 5 bases, there was a span of 13 bases. CDR1 and CDR2 from the germline V gene are LGHNA and YNFKEQ. CDR3 in amino acids: CASSQDLPGVETQYF. CDR3 bases: TGTGCCAGCAGCCAAGATCTCCCGGGGGTGGAGACCCAGTACTTC.

This clone was found once. This sequence joins TRBV7-5 and TRBJ2-5; TRBD2 is the table's D call and was not checked against the DNA. TRBV7-5 represents a pseudogene. CDR3 length: 17 residues. CDR3 region: CARSLAGAGGRSETQYF. Here the CDR3 DNA reads TGTGCCAGAAGCTTAGCGGGCGCGGGGGGGCGGTCAGAGACCCAGTACTTC.

The rearrangement uses TRBV27 and TRBJ1-5; tentatively, D is TRBD1 (6 bases). This CDR3 is 16 amino acids long. CDR1 is MNHEY and CDR2 is SMNVEV in the germline V gene (reference sequence). V dropped 6 bases and J dropped 0 bases, with 15 bases sitting between them. Written as DNA, the CDR3 is TGTGCCAGCAGCTCAGGGGAGTCATATAGCAATCAGCCCCAGCATTTT. Residues: CASSSGESYSNQPQHF.

The V call is TRBV2, the J call TRBJ1-4; 7 positions agree with TRBD1. The length of the CDR3 is 16 residues. The ends lost 6 bases at V and 0 bases at J; junction bases unmatched: 7. Germline values: CDR1 SNHLY, CDR2 FYNNEI. The CDR3 nucleotides read TGTGCCAGCAGCCCCCGACAGGGCGCAACTAATGAAAAACTGTTTTTT. Its translation is CASSPRQGATNEKLFF.

CDR3 in amino acids: CASSFGRNTEAFF. The CDR3 nucleotides read TGTGCCAGCAGTTTTGGCAGGAACACTGAAGCTTTCTTT. This sequence joins TRBV28 and TRBJ1-1, with D uncertain. The V gene's germline CDR1 is MDHEN and CDR2 SYDVKM. The CDR3 runs 13 residues. Trimming took 3 bases from V and 1 from J, leaving 6 bases between them.

In DNA form, the CDR3 reads TGTGCCAGCAGCTCCCGGGGGTTGCAGAGCACAGATACGCAGTATTTT. Protein product: CASSSRGLQSTDTQYF. The rearrangement joins TRBV7-8 to TRBJ2-3; the D gene is possibly TRBD2 (6 bases). This CDR3 region has 16 residues. Germline V gene data show CDR1 as SGHVS and CDR2 as FQNEAQ. The V end lost 4 bases, the J end lost 0 bases, and 14 bases lay between the germline ends.